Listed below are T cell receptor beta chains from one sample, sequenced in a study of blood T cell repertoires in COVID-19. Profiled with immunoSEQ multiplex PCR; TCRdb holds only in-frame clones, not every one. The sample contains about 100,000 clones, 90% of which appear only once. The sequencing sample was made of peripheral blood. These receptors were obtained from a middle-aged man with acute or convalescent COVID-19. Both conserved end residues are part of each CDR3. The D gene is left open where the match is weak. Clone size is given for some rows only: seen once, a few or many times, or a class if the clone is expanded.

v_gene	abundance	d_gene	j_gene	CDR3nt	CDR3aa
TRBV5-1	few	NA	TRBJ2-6	TGCGCCAGCAGCTTGGAATCTCGCTCTGGGGCCAACGTCCTGACTTTC	CASSLESRSGANVLTF
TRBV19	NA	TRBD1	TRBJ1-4	TGTGCCAGTAGCGACAGGGGAGGAGAAAAACTGTTTTTT	CASSDRGGEKLFF
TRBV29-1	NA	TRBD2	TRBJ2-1	TGCAGCGCCCTGACTAGCGGAGGCTACAATGAGCAGTTCTTC	CSALTSGGYNEQFF
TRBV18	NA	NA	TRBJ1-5	TGTGCCAGCTCACCAGGGCGTAGCAATCAGCCCCAGCATTTT	CASSPGRSNQPQHF
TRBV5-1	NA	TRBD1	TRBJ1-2	TGCGCCAGCAATCCGGGACAGGGCTATGGCTACACCTTC	CASNPGQGYGYTF
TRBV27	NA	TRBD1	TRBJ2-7	TGTGCCAGCAGTCTTCAATCCGGGGACAGGGGATACGAGCAGTACTTC	CASSLQSGDRGYEQYF
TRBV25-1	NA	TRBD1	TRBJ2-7	TGTGCCAGCACACTCTCCGGGACAGGGGCCCACGAGCAGTACTTC	CASTLSGTGAHEQYF
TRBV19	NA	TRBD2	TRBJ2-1	TGTGCCAGTAGTATAGTAGGGGGACTAGCCCGTGACAATGAGCAGTTCTTC	CASSIVGGLARDNEQFF
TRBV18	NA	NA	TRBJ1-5	TGTGCCAGCTCACCAGTCCCAGGGTCCCAGCCCCAGCATTTT	CASSPVPGSQPQHF
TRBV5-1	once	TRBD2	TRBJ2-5	TGCGCCAGCAGCTTGGTCCAACTAGCGGGAGGAGGGGAGACCCAGTACTTC	CASSLVQLAGGGETQYF
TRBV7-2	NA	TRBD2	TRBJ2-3	TGTGCCAGCAGCTTTTACCGGACTAGCGATGGCACAGATACGCAGTATTTT	CASSFYRTSDGTDTQYF
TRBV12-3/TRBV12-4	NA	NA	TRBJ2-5	TGTGCCAGCAGTTTACAGAATACCCAGTACTTC	CASSLQNTQYF
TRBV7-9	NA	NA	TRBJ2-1	TGTGCCACTCTTAGCGGCTCCTACAATGAGCAGTTCTTC	CATLSGSYNEQFF
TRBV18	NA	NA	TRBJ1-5	TGTGCCAGCTCACTGGGGACTTATAGCAATCAGCCCCAGCATTTT	CASSLGTYSNQPQHF
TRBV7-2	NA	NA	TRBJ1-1	TGTGCCAGCACCCCGCCGTGGCAGATGAACACTGAAGCTTTCTTT	CASTPPWQMNTEAFF
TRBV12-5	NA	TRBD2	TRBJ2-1	TGTGCTAGTGGTTTGGTACAGGCGGGAGGGAGTGAGCAGTTCTTC	CASGLVQAGGSEQFF
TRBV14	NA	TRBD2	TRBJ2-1	TGTGCCAGCAGCCAAGTCGCGGCGGGAGTGCGCAATGAGCAGTTCTTC	CASSQVAAGVRNEQFF
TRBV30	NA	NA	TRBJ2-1	TGTGCCTGGAGTGAGCAGGACTTAAATGAGCAGTTCTTC	CAWSEQDLNEQFF
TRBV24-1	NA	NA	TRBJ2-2	TGTGCCACCGGCCATACCACCGGGGAGCTGTTTTTT	CATGHTTGELFF
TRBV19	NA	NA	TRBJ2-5	TGTGCCAGTAGTAGTACCCGAGGGGAGACCCAGTACTTC	CASSSTRGETQYF
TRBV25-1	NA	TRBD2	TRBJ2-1	TGTGCCAGCAGTGATAGCGGGAGTGGATATGAGCAGTTCTTC	CASSDSGSGYEQFF
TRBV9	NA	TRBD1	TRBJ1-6	TGTGCCAGCAGCGCGGGGACAGGAAGGTCACCCCTCCACTTT	CASSAGTGRSPLHF
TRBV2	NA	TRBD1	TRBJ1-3	TGTGCCAGCAGGACAGGGTCATATGGAAACACCATATATTTT	CASRTGSYGNTIYF
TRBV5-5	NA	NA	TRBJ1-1	TGTGCCAGCAGGGTCAGGGAGAACACTGAAGCTTTCTTT	CASRVRENTEAFF
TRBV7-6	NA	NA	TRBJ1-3	TGTGCCAGCAGCTTAGGGGGGCAGGGAAGCACTGGAAACACCATATATTTT	CASSLGGQGSTGNTIYF
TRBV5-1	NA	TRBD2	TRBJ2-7	TGCGCCAGCAGCCGATATGTGGAGGGCGGGAGCGAGCAGTACTTC	CASSRYVEGGSEQYF
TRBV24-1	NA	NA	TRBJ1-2	TGTGCCACCAGTGATTTTCGTGGCTACACCTTC	CATSDFRGYTF
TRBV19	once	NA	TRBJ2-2	TGTGCCAGTAGTATAGATCGCGGAGGAGTGGCGAACACCGGGGAGCTGTTTTTT	CASSIDRGGVANTGELFF
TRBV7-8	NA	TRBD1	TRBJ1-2	TGTGCCAGCCTCACAGGGGTTGAGGGGGGCTACACCTTC	CASLTGVEGGYTF
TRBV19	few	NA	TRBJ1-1	TGTGCCGCAAAAAGACAGGAGCAAGCTTTCTTT	CAAKRQEQAFF
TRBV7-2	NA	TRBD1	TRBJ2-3	TGTGCCAGCAGCCCGGACAGGGGGACAGATACGCAGTATTTT	CASSPDRGTDTQYF
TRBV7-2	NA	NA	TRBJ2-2	TGTGCCAGCACTCTGGGGCCAGTAAACACCGGGGAGCTGTTTTTT	CASTLGPVNTGELFF
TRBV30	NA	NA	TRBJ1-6	TGTGCCTGGAGGATCCTCGGCAGGGGAGATAATTCACCCCTCCACTTT	CAWRILGRGDNSPLHF
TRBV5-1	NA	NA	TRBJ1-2	TGCGCCAGCAGCAGGGAGGGCTATGGCTACACCTTC	CASSREGYGYTF
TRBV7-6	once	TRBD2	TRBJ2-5	TGTGCCAGCAGCTTCCTCCTAGCGGGTGGCCAAGAGACCCAGTACTTC	CASSFLLAGGQETQYF
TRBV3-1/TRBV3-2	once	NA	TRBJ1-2	TGTGCCAGCAGCCAAGAATTTCCAGGCCGAACTAACTATGGCTACACCTTC	CASSQEFPGRTNYGYTF
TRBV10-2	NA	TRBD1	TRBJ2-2	TGCGCCAGCAGCCTTGGACAGGAAATCACCGGGGAGCTGTTTTTT	CASSLGQEITGELFF
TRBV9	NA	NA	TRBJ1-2	TGTGCCAGCAGCGTAGGCGCAGGGCGGAACTATGGCTACACCTTC	CASSVGAGRNYGYTF
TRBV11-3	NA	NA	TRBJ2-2	TGTGCCAGCAGCCCGGGACTTAAGAACACCGGGGAGCTGTTTTTT	CASSPGLKNTGELFF
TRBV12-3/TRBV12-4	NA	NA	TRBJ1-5	TGTGCCAGCAGTCCTACGTCTTATCAGCCCCAGCATTTT	CASSPTSYQPQHF
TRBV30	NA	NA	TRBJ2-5	TGTGCCTGGAGTGTAGACTGGGAGACCCAGTACTTC	CAWSVDWETQYF
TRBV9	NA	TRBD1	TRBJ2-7	TGTGCCAGCAGCCTCCGACAGGGCTTAGCCTACGAGCAGTACTTC	CASSLRQGLAYEQYF
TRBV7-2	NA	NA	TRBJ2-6	TGTGCCAGCAGCCAGTACTCTGGGGCCAACGTCCTGACTTTC	CASSQYSGANVLTF